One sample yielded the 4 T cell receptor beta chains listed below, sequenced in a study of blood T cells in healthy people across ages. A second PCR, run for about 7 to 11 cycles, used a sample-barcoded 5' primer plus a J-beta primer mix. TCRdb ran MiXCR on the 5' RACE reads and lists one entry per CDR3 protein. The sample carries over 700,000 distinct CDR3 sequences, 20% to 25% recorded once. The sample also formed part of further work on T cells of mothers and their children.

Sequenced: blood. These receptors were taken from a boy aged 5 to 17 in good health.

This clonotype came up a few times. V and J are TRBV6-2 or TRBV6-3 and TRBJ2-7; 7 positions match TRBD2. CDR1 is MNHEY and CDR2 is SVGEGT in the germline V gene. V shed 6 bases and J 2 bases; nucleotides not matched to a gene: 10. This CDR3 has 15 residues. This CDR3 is CASRPIAGGTYEQYF. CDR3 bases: TGTGCCAGCAGACCAATAGCGGGTGGGACCTACGAGCAGTACTTC.

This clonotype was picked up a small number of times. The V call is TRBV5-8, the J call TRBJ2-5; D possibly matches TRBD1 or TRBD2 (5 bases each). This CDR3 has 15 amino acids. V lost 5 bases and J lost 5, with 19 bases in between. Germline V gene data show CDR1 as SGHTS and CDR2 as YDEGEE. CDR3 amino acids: CASSFGTGWGETQYF. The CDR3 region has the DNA TGTGCCAGCAGTTTCGGGACGGGCTGGGGGGAGACCCAGTACTTC.

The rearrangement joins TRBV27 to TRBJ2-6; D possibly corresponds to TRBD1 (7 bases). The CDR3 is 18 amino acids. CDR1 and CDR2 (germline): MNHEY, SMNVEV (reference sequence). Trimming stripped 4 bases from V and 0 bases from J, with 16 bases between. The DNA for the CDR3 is TGTGCCAGCAGTTCAATCGCGGGACAGATCTCTGGGGCCAACGTCCTGACTTTC. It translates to CASSSIAGQISGANVLTF.

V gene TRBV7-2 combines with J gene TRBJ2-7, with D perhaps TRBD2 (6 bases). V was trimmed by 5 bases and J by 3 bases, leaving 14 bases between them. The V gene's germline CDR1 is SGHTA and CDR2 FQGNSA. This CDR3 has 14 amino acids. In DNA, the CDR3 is TGTGCCAGCAGCCTCAGCGGGTGGGGCTACGAGCAGTACTTC. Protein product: CASSLSGWGYEQYF.